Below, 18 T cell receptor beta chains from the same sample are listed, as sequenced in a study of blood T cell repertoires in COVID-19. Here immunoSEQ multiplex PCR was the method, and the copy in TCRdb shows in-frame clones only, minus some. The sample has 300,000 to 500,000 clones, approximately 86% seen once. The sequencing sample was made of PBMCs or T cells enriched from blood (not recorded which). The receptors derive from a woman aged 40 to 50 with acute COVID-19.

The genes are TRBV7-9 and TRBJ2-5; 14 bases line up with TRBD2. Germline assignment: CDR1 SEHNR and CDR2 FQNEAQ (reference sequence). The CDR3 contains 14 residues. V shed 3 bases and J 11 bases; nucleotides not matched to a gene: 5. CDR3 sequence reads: CASSLGTSGGGQYF. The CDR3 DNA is TGTGCCAGCAGCTTGGGGACTAGCGGGGGAGGACAGTACTTC.

CDR3 bases: TGTGCCAGCAGCTTCCGGGGAGCTGGAAACACCATATATTTT. The encoded protein is CASSFRGAGNTIYF. V is TRBV7-9 and J is TRBJ1-3, with D hard to call. This CDR3 spans 14 amino acids. Trimming took 3 bases from V and 2 from J, leaving 8 bases between them. Germline V gene lookup returns CDR1 SEHNR and CDR2 FQNEAQ (reference sequence).

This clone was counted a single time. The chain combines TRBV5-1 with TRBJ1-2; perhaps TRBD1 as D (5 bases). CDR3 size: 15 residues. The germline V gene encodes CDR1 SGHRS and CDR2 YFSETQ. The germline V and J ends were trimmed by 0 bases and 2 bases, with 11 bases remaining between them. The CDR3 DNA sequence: TGCGCCAGCAGCTTGGAGGCAGGGCCCAACTATGGCTACACCTTC. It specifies CASSLEAGPNYGYTF.

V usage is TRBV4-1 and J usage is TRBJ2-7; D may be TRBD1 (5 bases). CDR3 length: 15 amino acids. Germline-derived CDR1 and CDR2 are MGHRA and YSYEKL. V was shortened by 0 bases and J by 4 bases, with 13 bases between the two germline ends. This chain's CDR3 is CASSQDLAGRYEQYF. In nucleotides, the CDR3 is TGCGCCAGCAGCCAAGATCTTGCAGGGCGGTACGAGCAGTACTTC.

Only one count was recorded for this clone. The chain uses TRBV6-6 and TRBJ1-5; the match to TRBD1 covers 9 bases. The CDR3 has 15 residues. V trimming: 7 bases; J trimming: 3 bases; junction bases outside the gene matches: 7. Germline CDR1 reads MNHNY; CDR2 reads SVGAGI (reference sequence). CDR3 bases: TGTGCCAGCACCCCGGGACAGGGCCCCAATCAGCCCCAGCATTTT. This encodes CASTPGQGPNQPQHF.

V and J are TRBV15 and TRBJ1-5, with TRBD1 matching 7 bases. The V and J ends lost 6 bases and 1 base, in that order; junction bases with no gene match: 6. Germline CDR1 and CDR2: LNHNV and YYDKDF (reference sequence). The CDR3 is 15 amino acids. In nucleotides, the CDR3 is TGTGCCACCAGGAGGGGGCGCGGAAGCAATCAGCCCCAGCATTTT. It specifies CATRRGRGSNQPQHF.

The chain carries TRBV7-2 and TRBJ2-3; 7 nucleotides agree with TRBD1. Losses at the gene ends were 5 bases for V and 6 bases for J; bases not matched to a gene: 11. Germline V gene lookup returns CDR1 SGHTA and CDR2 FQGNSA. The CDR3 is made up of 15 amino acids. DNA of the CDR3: TGTGCCAGCAGCCCACGACAGGGAAGATCGGATACGCAGTATTTT. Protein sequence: CASSPRQGRSDTQYF. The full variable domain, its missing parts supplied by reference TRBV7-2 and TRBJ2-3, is GAGVSQSPSNKVTEKGKDVELRCDPISGHTALYWYRQSLGQGLEFLIYFQGNSAPDKSGLPSDRFSAERTGGSVSTLTIQRTQQEDSAVYLCASSPRQGRSDTQYFGPGTRLTVL.

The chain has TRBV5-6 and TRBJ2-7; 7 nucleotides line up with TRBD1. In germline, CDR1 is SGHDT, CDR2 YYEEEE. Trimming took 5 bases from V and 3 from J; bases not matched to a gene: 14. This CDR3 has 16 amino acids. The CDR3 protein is CASSFFGTDHNYEQYF. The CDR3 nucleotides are TGTGCCAGCAGTTTTTTTGGGACAGACCATAACTACGAGCAGTACTTC.

The CDR3 protein is CASSLIRGFTDTQYF. DNA of the CDR3: TGTGCCAGCAGCCTAATACGGGGGTTCACAGATACGCAGTATTTT. V and J are TRBV4-2 and TRBJ2-3, with D maybe TRBD2 (6 bases). From germline, CDR1 is LGHNA and CDR2 YNFKEQ. This CDR3 contains 15 residues. V shed 4 bases and J shed 2 bases, with 13 bases lying between them.

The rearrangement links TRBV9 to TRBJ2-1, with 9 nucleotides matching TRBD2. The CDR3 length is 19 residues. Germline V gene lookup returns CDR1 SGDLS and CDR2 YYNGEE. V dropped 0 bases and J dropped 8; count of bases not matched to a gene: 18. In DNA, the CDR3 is TGTGCCAGCAGCGTAGCTTTTGGCGGGGGGGCTAGCTTTTCCGATGAGCAGTTCTTC. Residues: CASSVAFGGGASFSDEQFF.

The CDR3 is CASSGGDRPTGELFF. The CDR3 DNA follows: TGTGCCAGCAGCGGCGGGGACAGACCCACCGGGGAGCTGTTTTTT. V and J are TRBV5-8 and TRBJ2-2, with D possibly TRBD1 on 7 matching bases. CDR1 and CDR2 (germline): SGHTS, YDEGEE. CDR3 length equals 15 residues. V lost 4 bases and J 4 bases, leaving 14 bases between the germline ends.

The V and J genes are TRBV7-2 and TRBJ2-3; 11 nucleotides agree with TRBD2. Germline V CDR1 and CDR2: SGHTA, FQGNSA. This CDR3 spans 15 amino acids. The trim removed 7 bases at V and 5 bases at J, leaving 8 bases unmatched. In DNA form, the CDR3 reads TGTGCCAGCACCTATAGCGGGGGGGCCGGAGATACGCAGTATTTT. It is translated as CASTYSGGAGDTQYF.

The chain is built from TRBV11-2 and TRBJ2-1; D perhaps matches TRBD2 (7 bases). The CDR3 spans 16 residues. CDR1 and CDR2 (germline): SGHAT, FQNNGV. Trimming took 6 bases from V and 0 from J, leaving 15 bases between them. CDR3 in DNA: TGTGCCAGCAGAAAAACGGGGGGCAGCTCCTACAATGAGCAGTTCTTC. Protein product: CASRKTGGSSYNEQFF.

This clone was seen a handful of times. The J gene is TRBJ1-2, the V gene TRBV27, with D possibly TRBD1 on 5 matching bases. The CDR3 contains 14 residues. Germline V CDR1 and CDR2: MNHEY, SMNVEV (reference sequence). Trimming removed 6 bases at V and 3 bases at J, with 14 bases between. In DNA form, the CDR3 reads TGTGCCAGCAGATGGGGGGTAGGAGACTATGGCTACACCTTC. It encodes CASRWGVGDYGYTF.

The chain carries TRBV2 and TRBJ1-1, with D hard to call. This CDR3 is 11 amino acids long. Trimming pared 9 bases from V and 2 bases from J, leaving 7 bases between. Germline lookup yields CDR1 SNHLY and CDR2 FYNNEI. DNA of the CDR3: TGTGCCAGTAGATATAACACTGAAGCTTTCTTT. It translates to CASRYNTEAFF.

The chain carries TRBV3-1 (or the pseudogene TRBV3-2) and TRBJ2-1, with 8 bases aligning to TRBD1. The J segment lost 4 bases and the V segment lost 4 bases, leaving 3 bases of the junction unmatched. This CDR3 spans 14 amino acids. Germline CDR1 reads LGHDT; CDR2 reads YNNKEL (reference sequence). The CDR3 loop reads CASSPTGGYNEQFF. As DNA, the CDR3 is TGTGCCAGCAGCCCCACAGGGGGGTACAATGAGCAGTTCTTC.

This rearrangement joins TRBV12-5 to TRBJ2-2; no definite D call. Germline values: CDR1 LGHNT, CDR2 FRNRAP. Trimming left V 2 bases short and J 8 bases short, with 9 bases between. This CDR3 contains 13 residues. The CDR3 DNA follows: TGTGCTAGTGGTTTGTTCGTGTCTGGGGAGCTGTTTTTT. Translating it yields CASGLFVSGELFF.

This chain's CDR3 is CASSTDLDSPLHF. DNA for the CDR3: TGTGCCAGCAGCACGGACTTAGATTCACCCCTCCACTTT. The chain is built from TRBV14 and TRBJ1-6; D gene uncertain. V was shortened by 5 bases and J by 8 bases, with 10 bases between the two germline ends. Germline CDR1 reads SGHDN; CDR2 reads FVKESK. This CDR3 contains 13 residues.